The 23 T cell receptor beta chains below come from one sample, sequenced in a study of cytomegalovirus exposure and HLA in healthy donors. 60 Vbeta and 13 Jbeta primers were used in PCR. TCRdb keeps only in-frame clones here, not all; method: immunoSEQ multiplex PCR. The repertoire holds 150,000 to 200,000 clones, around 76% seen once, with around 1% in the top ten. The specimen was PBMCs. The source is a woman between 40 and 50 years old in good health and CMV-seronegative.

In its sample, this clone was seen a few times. The CDR3 is CASSPPSVSYEQYF. The DNA for the CDR3 is TGTGCCAGCTCACCCCCTAGCGTCTCCTACGAGCAGTACTTC. The V and J genes are TRBV18 and TRBJ2-7; tentatively, D is TRBD2 (6 bases). CDR1 KGHSH and CDR2 LQKENI come from the germline V gene. Deletions cut 3 bases from V and 0 bases from J, with 9 bases between. The CDR3 sequence is 14 residues long.

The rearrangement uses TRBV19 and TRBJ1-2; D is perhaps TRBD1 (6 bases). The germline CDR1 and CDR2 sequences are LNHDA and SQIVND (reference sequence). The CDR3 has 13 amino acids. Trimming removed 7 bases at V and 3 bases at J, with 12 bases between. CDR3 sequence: CASMGGRDYGYTF. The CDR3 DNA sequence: TGTGCCAGTATGGGGGGGCGCGACTATGGCTACACCTTC.

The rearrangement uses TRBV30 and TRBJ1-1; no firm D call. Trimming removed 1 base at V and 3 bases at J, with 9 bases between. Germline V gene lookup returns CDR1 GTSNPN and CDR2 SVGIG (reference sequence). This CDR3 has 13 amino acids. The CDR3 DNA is TGTGCCTGGAGTGACGCCCAGGACACTGAAGCTTTCTTT. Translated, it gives CAWSDAQDTEAFF.

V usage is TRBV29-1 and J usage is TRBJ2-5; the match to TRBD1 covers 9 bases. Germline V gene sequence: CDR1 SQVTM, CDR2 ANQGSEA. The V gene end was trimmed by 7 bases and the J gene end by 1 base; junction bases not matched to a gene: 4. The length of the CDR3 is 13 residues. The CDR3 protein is CSADRGTQETQYF. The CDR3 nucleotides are TGCAGCGCCGACAGGGGGACCCAAGAGACCCAGTACTTC.

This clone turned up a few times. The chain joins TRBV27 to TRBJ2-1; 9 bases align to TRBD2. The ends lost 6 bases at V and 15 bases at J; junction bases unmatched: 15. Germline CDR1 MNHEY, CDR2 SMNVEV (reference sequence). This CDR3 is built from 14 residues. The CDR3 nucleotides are TGTGCCAGCAGCCCATCTGGGGGACTAGCTCGTCTGTTCTTC. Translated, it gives CASSPSGGLARLFF.

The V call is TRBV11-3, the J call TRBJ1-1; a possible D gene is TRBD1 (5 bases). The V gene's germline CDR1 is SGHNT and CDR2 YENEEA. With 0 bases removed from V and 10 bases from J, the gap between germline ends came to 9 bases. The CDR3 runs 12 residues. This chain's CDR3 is CASSLEGQGAFF. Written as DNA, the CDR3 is TGTGCCAGCAGCTTAGAAGGGCAGGGAGCTTTCTTT.

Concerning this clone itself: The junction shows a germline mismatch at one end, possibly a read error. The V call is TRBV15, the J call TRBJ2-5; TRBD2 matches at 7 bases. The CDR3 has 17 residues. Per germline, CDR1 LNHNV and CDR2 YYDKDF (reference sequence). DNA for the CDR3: TGTGCCGCCAGCAGAGATTACGGGGGGATGGGACAAGAGACCCAGTACTTC. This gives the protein CAASRDYGGMGQETQYF.

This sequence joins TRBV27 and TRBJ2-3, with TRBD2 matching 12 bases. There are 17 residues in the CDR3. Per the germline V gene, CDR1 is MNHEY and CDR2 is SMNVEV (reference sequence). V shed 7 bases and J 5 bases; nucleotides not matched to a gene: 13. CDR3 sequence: CASTLKRLAGGGDTQYF. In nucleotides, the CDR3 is TGTGCCAGCACCTTGAAGCGGCTAGCGGGAGGGGGAGATACGCAGTATTTT.

In DNA, the CDR3 is TGCAGCGGGGTGACTAGCGGGGTCAATGAGCAGTTCTTC. Protein: CSGVTSGVNEQFF. The V and J genes are TRBV29-1 and TRBJ2-1, with 11 bases lining up with TRBD2. This CDR3 comprises 13 residues. The V gene's germline CDR1 is SQVTM and CDR2 ANQGSEA. The J segment lost 6 bases and the V segment lost 7 bases, leaving 5 bases of the junction unmatched.

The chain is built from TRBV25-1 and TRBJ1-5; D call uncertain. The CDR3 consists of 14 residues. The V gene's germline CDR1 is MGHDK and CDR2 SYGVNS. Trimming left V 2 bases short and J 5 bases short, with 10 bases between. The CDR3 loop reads CASSEALGDQPQHF. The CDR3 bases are TGTGCCAGCAGTGAAGCCCTAGGTGATCAGCCCCAGCATTTT.

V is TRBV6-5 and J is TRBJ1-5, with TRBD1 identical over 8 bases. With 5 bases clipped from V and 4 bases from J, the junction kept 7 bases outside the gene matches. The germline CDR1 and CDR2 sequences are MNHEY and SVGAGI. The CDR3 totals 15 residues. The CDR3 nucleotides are TGTGCCAGCAGTACAACAGGGGGGACGAATCAGCCCCAGCATTTT. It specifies CASSTTGGTNQPQHF.

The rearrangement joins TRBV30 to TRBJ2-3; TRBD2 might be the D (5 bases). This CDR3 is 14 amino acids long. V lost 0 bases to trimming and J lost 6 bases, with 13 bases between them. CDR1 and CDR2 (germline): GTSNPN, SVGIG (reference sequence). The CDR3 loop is CAWSVGGSLDTQYF. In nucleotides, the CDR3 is TGTGCCTGGAGTGTAGGTGGGAGCCTGGATACGCAGTATTTT.

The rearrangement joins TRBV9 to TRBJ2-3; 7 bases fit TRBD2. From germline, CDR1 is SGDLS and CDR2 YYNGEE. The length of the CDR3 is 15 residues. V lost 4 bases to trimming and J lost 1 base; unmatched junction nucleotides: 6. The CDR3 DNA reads TGTGCCAGCAGCTCTAGCGGTATCGGCACAGATACGCAGTATTTT. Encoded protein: CASSSSGIGTDTQYF.

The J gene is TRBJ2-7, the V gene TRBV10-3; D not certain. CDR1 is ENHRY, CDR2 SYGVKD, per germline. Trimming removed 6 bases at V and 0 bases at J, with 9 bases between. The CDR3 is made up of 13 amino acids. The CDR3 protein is CAIRQAGSYEQYF. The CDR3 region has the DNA TGTGCCATCAGGCAGGCCGGCTCCTACGAGCAGTACTTC.

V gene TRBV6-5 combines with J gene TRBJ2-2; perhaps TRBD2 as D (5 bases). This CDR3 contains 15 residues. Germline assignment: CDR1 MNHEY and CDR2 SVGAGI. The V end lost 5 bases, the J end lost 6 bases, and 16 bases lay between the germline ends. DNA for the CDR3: TGTGCCAGCAGTACTTATACAGAGGGCCCCGGGGAGCTGTTTTTT. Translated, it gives CASSTYTEGPGELFF.

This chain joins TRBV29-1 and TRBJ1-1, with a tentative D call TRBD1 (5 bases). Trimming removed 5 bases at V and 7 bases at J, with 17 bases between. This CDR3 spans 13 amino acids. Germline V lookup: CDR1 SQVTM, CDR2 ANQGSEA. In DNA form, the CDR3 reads TGCAGCGTTAGGATGCAGGGAGGAGGTGAAGCTTTCTTT. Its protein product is CSVRMQGGGEAFF.

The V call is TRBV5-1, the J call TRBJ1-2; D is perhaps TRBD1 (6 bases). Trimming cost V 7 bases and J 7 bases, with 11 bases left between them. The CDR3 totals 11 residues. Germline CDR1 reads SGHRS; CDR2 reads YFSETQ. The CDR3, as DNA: TGCGCCAGCGAGGGGGAAGGTGGCTACACCTTC. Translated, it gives CASEGEGGYTF.

CDR3 sequence: CASSPVDQPQHF. The CDR3 nucleotides are TGTGCCAGCAGCCCGGTGGATCAGCCCCAGCATTTT. The rearrangement links TRBV7-3 to TRBJ1-5; no definite D call. V lost 5 bases, J lost 5 bases, and 7 bases lay in between. Germline assignment: CDR1 SGHTA and CDR2 FQGTGA. This CDR3 region has 12 residues.

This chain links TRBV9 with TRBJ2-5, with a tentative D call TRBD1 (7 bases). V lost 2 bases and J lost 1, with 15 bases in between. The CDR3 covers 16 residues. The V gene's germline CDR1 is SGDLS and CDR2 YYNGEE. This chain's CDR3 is CASSVGQEGPQETQYF. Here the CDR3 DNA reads TGTGCCAGCAGCGTCGGACAGGAGGGCCCCCAAGAGACCCAGTACTTC. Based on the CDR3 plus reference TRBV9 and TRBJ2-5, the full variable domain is DSGVTQTPKHLITATGQRVTLRCSPRSGDLSVYWYQQSLDQGLQFLIQYYNGEERAKGNILERFSAQQFPDLHSELNLSSLELGDSALYFCASSVGQEGPQETQYFGPGTRLLVL.

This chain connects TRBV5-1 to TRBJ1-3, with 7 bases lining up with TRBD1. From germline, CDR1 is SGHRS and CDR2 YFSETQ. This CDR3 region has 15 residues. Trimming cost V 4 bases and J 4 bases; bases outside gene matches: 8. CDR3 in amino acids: CASSLQRGQGNTIYF. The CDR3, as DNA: TGCGCCAGCAGCCTCCAAAGGGGGCAAGGAAACACCATATATTTT.

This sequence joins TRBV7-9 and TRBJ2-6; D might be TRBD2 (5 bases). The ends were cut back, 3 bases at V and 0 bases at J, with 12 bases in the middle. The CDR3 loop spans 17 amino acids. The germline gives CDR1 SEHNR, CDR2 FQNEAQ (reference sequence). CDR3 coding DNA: TGTGCCAGCAGCTTCGGCGGGCCACGCTCTGGGGCCAACGTCCTGACTTTC. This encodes CASSFGGPRSGANVLTF.

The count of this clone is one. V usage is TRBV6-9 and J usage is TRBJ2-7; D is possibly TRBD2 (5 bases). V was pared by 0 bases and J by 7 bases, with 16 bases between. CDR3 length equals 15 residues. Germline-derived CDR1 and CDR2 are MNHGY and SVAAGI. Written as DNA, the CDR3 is TGTGCCAGCAGTTATTCCGGGGATCCGTTGGGGGAGCAGTACTTC. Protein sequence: CASSYSGDPLGEQYF.

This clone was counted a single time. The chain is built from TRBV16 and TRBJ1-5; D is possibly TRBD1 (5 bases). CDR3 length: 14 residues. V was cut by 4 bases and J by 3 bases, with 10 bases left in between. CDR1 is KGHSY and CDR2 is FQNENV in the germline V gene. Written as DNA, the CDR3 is TGTGCCAGCAGCCCCGACAGCTCCAATCAGCCCCAGCATTTT. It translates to CASSPDSSNQPQHF.